The 32 T cell receptor beta chains in this list originate from one sample, sequenced in a study of OX40 agonist ivuxolimab in advanced cancers. TCRdb keeps only in-frame clones here, not all; method: immunoSEQ multiplex PCR. Among about 38,000 clones listed, roughly 80% were seen once. The sample in question was CD4+ or CD8+ T cells sorted from blood, obtained in a trial of the OX40 agonist ivuxolimab. The receptor set was obtained from an adult with an advanced solid tumor such as melanoma, head and neck, liver or kidney cancer.

This chain uses TRBV7-3 with TRBJ2-1; D possibly corresponds to TRBD1 (5 bases). Germline assignment: CDR1 SGHTA and CDR2 FQGTGA. V was trimmed by 2 bases and J by 5 bases, leaving 7 bases between them. The CDR3 consists of 13 residues. CDR3 region: CASSLGANNEQFF. CDR3 sequence (DNA): TGTGCCAGCAGCTTAGGGGCTAACAATGAGCAGTTCTTC.

V is TRBV9 and J is TRBJ1-1, with D perhaps TRBD1 (6 bases). Germline assignment: CDR1 SGDLS and CDR2 YYNGEE. Trimming pared 0 bases from V and 5 bases from J, leaving 14 bases between. The CDR3 has 15 amino acids. CDR3 DNA sequence: TGTGCCAGCAGCGTAGGAGGGGGGCTGTCGACTGAAGCTTTCTTT. Amino acids: CASSVGGGLSTEAFF.

The chain uses TRBV7-2 and TRBJ2-3, with 8 positions matching TRBD2. Unmatched junction bases numbered 0, after V lost 4 bases and J lost 3 bases. From germline, CDR1 is SGHTA and CDR2 FQGNSA. The CDR3 has 13 residues. Here the CDR3 reads CASSSSGTDTQYF. The CDR3 DNA reads as TGTGCCAGCAGCTCTAGCGGGACAGATACGCAGTATTTT.

V is TRBV7-2 and J is TRBJ2-1; D is unclear. Looked up from germline, CDR1 is SGHTA and CDR2 is FQGNSA. Trimming stripped 4 bases from V and 8 bases from J, with 15 bases between. CDR3 size: 14 residues. This CDR3 is CASSSIGPGDEQFF. In DNA, the CDR3 is TGTGCCAGCAGCTCCATCGGGCCAGGCGATGAGCAGTTCTTC.

This clone was seen more than once but under ten times. J is TRBJ2-7 and V is TRBV30; D ambiguous. The CDR3 is made up of 12 amino acids. The V end was cut by 0 bases, the J end by 4 bases, with 7 bases between. Germline loops: CDR1 GTSNPN, CDR2 SVGIG (reference sequence). As DNA, the CDR3 is TGTGCCTGGAGTGTAATAAGTTACGAGCAGTACTTC. Its protein product is CAWSVISYEQYF.

This rearrangement joins TRBV4-1 to TRBJ1-4; D ambiguous. Germline-derived CDR1 and CDR2 are MGHRA and YSYEKL. Trimming removed 6 bases from V and 2 bases from J, with 10 bases in between. This CDR3 comprises 14 residues. The CDR3 spells CASSTSRTNEKLFF. CDR3 DNA sequence: TGCGCCAGCAGTACGAGCAGGACTAATGAAAAACTGTTTTTT.

The chain couples TRBV25-1 to TRBJ2-7, with D maybe TRBD2 (6 bases). The germline V gene has CDR1 MGHDK and CDR2 SYGVNS. The CDR3 is 15 residues long. Trimming stripped 3 bases from V and 1 base from J, with 13 bases between. As DNA, the CDR3 is TGTGCCAGCAGTGACGGGGGTGGGGTTTCCTACGAGCAGTACTTC. Translation: CASSDGGGVSYEQYF.

The chain is built from TRBV6-5 and TRBJ2-2; 8 bases are shared with TRBD2. The V and J ends lost 6 bases and 7 bases, in that order; junction bases with no gene match: 10. Per the germline V gene, CDR1 is MNHEY and CDR2 is SVGAGI. This CDR3 is built from 15 residues. CDR3 sequence reads: CASRPGTRLSGELFF. In nucleotides, the CDR3 is TGTGCCAGCAGACCCGGGACTAGGTTGAGCGGGGAGCTGTTTTTT.

This clone was found a few times. This chain connects TRBV11-2 to TRBJ1-2; D is perhaps TRBD1 (6 bases). The CDR3 totals 15 residues. The V and J ends lost 3 bases and 4 bases respectively, with 15 bases between them. CDR1 SGHAT and CDR2 FQNNGV come from the germline V gene. CDR3 coding DNA: TGTGCCAGCAGCTTCCAGGGGCCCATCATCTATGGCTACACCTTC. It codes for CASSFQGPIIYGYTF.

The CDR3 protein is CASSLGLTNTGELFF. In nucleotides, the CDR3 is TGTGCCAGCAGTTTGGGACTGACGAACACCGGGGAGCTGTTTTTT. This rearrangement joins TRBV27 to TRBJ2-2; D might be TRBD2 (6 bases). Per the germline V gene, CDR1 is MNHEY and CDR2 is SMNVEV (reference sequence). V was clipped by 3 bases and J by 0 bases, with 8 bases between them. The CDR3 runs 15 residues.

CDR3 sequence reads: CASSEIAGGRNEQFF. The DNA of the CDR3 is TGTGCCAGCAGTGAAATTGCGGGAGGGCGCAATGAGCAGTTCTTC. The chain couples TRBV2 to TRBJ2-1; the match to TRBD2 covers 9 bases. This CDR3 region has 15 residues. After removal of 2 bases from V and 6 bases from J, the junction contained 5 bases not matched to a gene. Germline CDR1 SNHLY, CDR2 FYNNEI.

Comments on this clone: The same CDR3 arises from other DNA sequences in this sample as well. The DNA for the CDR3 is TGTGCCAGCAGCTTGCAGGGGGGGAACACTGAAGCTTTCTTT. Translated, it gives CASSLQGGNTEAFF. The chain combines TRBV7-9 with TRBJ1-1; 7 nucleotides line up with TRBD1. Per germline, CDR1 SEHNR and CDR2 FQNEAQ (reference sequence). V lost 3 bases, J lost 1 base, and 2 bases stayed unmatched. There are 14 residues in the CDR3.

Only one count was recorded for this clone. The chain uses TRBV25-1 and TRBJ2-7, with D maybe TRBD2 (5 bases). The CDR3 extends over 13 amino acids. V lost 4 bases to trimming and J lost 6 bases, with 13 bases between them. The germline CDR1 and CDR2 sequences are MGHDK and SYGVNS. The CDR3 region is CASSGSALVEQYF. The CDR3 DNA sequence: TGTGCCAGCAGTGGCAGCGCACTAGTCGAGCAGTACTTC.

This clone came up a few times. The chain employs TRBV5-1 and TRBJ2-7; D gene uncertain. This CDR3 spans 15 amino acids. Per germline, CDR1 SGHRS and CDR2 YFSETQ. V lost 1 base, J lost 3 bases, and 14 bases lay in between. The CDR3 spells CASSLTKGGIYEQYF. The CDR3 nucleotides are TGCGCCAGCAGCTTGACAAAAGGCGGTATCTACGAGCAGTACTTC.

There are a few counts of this clone. V is TRBV6-4 and J is TRBJ2-1; either TRBD1 or TRBD2 may supply D (5 bases each). Per the germline V gene, CDR1 is MRHNA and CDR2 is SNTAGT. V shed 4 bases and J shed 4 bases, with 11 bases lying between them. The CDR3 sequence is 14 residues long. This chain's CDR3 is CASSVVEGYNEQFF. The CDR3 region has the DNA TGTGCCAGCAGTGTGGTCGAGGGGTACAATGAGCAGTTCTTC.

This chain connects TRBV5-1 to TRBJ2-1; tentatively, D is TRBD2 (5 bases). Trimming took off 4 bases at V and 5 bases at J, with 19 bases between the two ends. Germline lookup yields CDR1 SGHRS and CDR2 YFSETQ. CDR3 size: 16 residues. CDR3 DNA sequence: TGCGCCAGCAGCCTGACCCTAGCCCCGATGGACAATGAGCAGTTCTTC. It encodes CASSLTLAPMDNEQFF.

This clone was counted between two and nine times. At one end, the junction sequence differs from germline, possibly due to a read error. This chain links TRBV6-5 with TRBJ2-1; 7 bases agree with TRBD2. Per germline, CDR1 MNHEY and CDR2 SVGAGI. The CDR3 spans 15 residues. The CDR3 reads CASSDSSGSYNEQFF. The DNA for the CDR3 is TGTGCCAGCAGTGACTCTAGCGGTTCCTACAATGAGCAGTTCTTC.

The gene calls are TRBV10-1 and TRBJ1-3; D unresolved. CDR1 is WNHNN, CDR2 SYGVQD, per germline (reference sequence). This CDR3 has 16 amino acids. Trimming removed 0 bases from V and 4 bases from J, with 13 bases in between. The chain's CDR3 is CASSESTGLTGNTIYF. Written as DNA, the CDR3 is TGCGCCAGCAGTGAGTCGACTGGACTTACGGGAAACACCATATATTTT.

This chain links TRBV30 with TRBJ1-1, with D possibly being TRBD1 (5 bases). Germline CDR1 reads GTSNPN; CDR2 reads SVGIG (reference sequence). Trimming shortened V by 3 bases and J by 6 bases, and 14 bases separated the two germline ends. The CDR3 has 13 amino acids. The CDR3 sequence is CAWRPIGGAEAFF. The CDR3, as DNA: TGTGCCTGGAGGCCAATCGGGGGGGCTGAAGCTTTCTTT.

This chain links TRBV14 with TRBJ2-3, with TRBD2 matching over 8 bases. V dropped 0 bases and J dropped 2; count of bases not matched to a gene: 16. Germline values: CDR1 SGHDN, CDR2 FVKESK. This CDR3 is built from 20 residues. CDR3 nucleotide sequence: TGTGCCAGCAGCCAAGATCGGGGATCGGGGATAGCGGGATTCACAGATACGCAGTATTTT. Its protein is CASSQDRGSGIAGFTDTQYF.

The chain combines TRBV27 with TRBJ1-2; D is possibly TRBD1 (6 bases). With 4 bases removed from V and 8 bases from J, the gap between germline ends came to 14 bases. This CDR3 spans 13 amino acids. Germline lookup yields CDR1 MNHEY and CDR2 SMNVEV (reference sequence). The CDR3: CASSYYEGGGYTF. CDR3 nucleotide sequence: TGTGCCAGCAGTTACTATGAGGGGGGGGGCTACACCTTC.

Worth noting for this clone: The sample holds other DNA sequences that translate to the same CDR3. The V gene is TRBV28, the J gene TRBJ2-7; tentative D call: TRBD2 (5 bases). The germline V gene encodes CDR1 MDHEN and CDR2 SYDVKM. With 2 bases removed from V and 3 bases from J, the gap between germline ends came to 8 bases. The CDR3 runs 13 residues. The CDR3 spells CASSLGRDYEQYF. CDR3 coding DNA: TGTGCCAGCAGTTTAGGACGGGACTACGAGCAGTACTTC.

This clone appeared a single time. The chain couples TRBV19 to TRBJ1-5; D gene unclear. CDR1 and CDR2 from the germline V gene are LNHDA and SQIVND (reference sequence). This CDR3 is 13 amino acids long. V shed 0 bases and J shed 5 bases, with 5 bases lying between them. In DNA form, the CDR3 reads TGTGCCAGTAGTATAGATACGGATCAGCCCCAGCATTTT. Its protein product is CASSIDTDQPQHF.

The J gene is TRBJ2-1, the V gene TRBV27; 8 bases map to TRBD2. CDR1 is MNHEY, CDR2 SMNVEV, per germline (reference sequence). This CDR3 has 14 amino acids. V dropped 5 bases and J dropped 4; count of bases not matched to a gene: 4. The CDR3: CASSRREGYNEQFF. CDR3 DNA sequence: TGTGCCAGCAGTCGCCGGGAGGGTTACAATGAGCAGTTCTTC.

This chain uses TRBV7-7 with TRBJ2-5; D is perhaps TRBD1 (6 bases). V was clipped by 1 base and J by 1 base, with 10 bases between them. The germline CDR1 and CDR2 sequences are SSHAT and FNYEAQ (reference sequence). The CDR3 contains 15 residues. CDR3 amino acids: CASSLDTGPQETQYF. CDR3 DNA sequence: TGTGCCAGCAGCTTAGATACAGGGCCCCAAGAGACCCAGTACTTC.

The rearrangement uses TRBV7-9 and TRBJ2-7; 7 bases are a match to TRBD2. Germline CDR1 and CDR2: SEHNR and FQNEAQ (reference sequence). Trimming took 4 bases from V and 6 from J; bases not matched to a gene: 12. This CDR3 has 15 residues. Here the CDR3 reads CASSWAGLVGSEQYF. In DNA form, the CDR3 reads TGTGCCAGCAGCTGGGCCGGACTAGTGGGCTCCGAGCAGTACTTC.

The genes are TRBV29-1 and TRBJ2-7, with 7 nucleotides matching TRBD1. This CDR3 comprises 14 residues. J gave up 1 base and V 3 bases, and 6 bases lay outside the gene matches. Germline-derived CDR1 and CDR2 are SQVTM and ANQGSEA. The CDR3, as DNA: TGCAGCGTTGAGAAGGGGGCTGGGTCCTACGAGCAGTACTTC. As protein: CSVEKGAGSYEQYF.

The chain combines TRBV7-8 with TRBJ1-5; 10 nucleotides line up with TRBD1. Germline V lookup: CDR1 SGHVS, CDR2 FQNEAQ. This CDR3 contains 17 residues. J was trimmed by 6 bases and V by 5 bases; bases with no gene match: 13. The CDR3 DNA reads as TGTGCCAGCAGCCGTGCCCTGACAGGGGGCCTCGGTCAGCCCCAGCATTTT. Protein product: CASSRALTGGLGQPQHF.

V usage is TRBV30 and J usage is TRBJ2-1; 10 positions agree with TRBD1. Trimming took 3 bases from V and 4 from J; bases not matched to a gene: 9. The CDR3 sequence is 16 residues long. Germline CDR1 is GTSNPN and CDR2 is SVGIG (reference sequence). Here the CDR3 reads CAWRVRDRGFYNEQFF. CDR3 nucleotides: TGTGCCTGGAGAGTTCGGGACAGGGGATTTTACAATGAGCAGTTCTTC. Supplemented by reference TRBV30 and TRBJ2-1, the full variable domain reads SQTIHQWPATLVQPVGSPLSLECTVEGTSNPNLYWYRQAAGRGLQLLFYSVGIGQISSEVPQNLSASRPQDRQFILSSKKLLLSDSGFYLCAWRVRDRGFYNEQFFGPGTRLTVL.

V usage is TRBV6-1 and J usage is TRBJ2-3, with 14 bases aligning to TRBD2. The CDR3 has 17 amino acids. V dropped 1 base and J dropped 4; count of bases not matched to a gene: 4. The germline gives CDR1 MNHNS, CDR2 SASEGT. CDR3 sequence: CASSEGTSGRWADTQYF. CDR3 nucleotide sequence: TGTGCCAGCAGTGAAGGGACTAGCGGGAGGTGGGCAGATACGCAGTATTTT.

V is TRBV9 and J is TRBJ2-2; 12 nucleotides agree with TRBD2. This CDR3 has 14 residues. CDR1 SGDLS and CDR2 YYNGEE come from the germline V gene. V was clipped by 9 bases and J by 5 bases; unmatched bases: 5. CDR3 bases: TGTGCCACTAGCGGGAGGGCCCGAACCGGGGAGCTGTTTTTT. Protein product: CATSGRARTGELFF.

This chain connects TRBV2 to TRBJ1-2; D unresolved. The CDR3 is 13 residues long. Germline CDR1 SNHLY, CDR2 FYNNEI. The V gene lost 3 bases and the J gene lost 3 bases, with 8 bases spanning the gap. For the CDR3, the DNA is TGTGCCAGCAGTGACGAGGGCGACTATGGCTACACCTTC. As protein: CASSDEGDYGYTF. Complete variable domain (other parts from reference TRBV2 and TRBJ1-2): EPEVTQTPSHQVTQMGQEVILRCVPISNHLYFYWYRQILGQKVEFLVSFYNNEISEKSEIFDDQFSVERPDGSNFTLKIRSTKLEDSAMYFCASSDEGDYGYTFGSGTRLTVV.